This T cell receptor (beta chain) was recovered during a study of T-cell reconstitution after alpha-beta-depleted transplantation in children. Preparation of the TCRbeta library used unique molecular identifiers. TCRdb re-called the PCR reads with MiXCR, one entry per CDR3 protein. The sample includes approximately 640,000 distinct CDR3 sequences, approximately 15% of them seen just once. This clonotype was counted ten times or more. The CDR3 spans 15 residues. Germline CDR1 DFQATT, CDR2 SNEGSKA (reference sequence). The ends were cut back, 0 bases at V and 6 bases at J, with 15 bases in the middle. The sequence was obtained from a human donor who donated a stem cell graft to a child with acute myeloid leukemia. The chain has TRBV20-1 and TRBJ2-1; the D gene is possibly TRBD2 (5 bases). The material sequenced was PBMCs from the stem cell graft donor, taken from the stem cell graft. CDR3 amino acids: CSARDTRTPGNEQFF. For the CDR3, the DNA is TGCAGTGCTAGAGACACTAGGACCCCGGGCAATGAGCAGTTCTTC.